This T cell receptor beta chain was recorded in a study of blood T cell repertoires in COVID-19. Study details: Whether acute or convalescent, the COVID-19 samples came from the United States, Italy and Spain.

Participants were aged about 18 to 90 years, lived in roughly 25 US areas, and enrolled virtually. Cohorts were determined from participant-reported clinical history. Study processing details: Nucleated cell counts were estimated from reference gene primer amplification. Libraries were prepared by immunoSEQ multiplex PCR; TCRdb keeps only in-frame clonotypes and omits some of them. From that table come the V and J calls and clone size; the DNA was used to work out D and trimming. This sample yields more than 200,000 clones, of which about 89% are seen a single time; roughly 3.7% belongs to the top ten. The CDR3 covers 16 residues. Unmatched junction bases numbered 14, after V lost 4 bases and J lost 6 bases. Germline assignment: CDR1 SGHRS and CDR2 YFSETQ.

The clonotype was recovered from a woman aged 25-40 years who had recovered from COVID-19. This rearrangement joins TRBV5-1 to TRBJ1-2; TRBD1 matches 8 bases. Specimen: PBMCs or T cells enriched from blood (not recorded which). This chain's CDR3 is CASSSGQGIRWDGYTF. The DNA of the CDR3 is TGCGCCAGCAGCAGTGGACAGGGCATTCGATGGGATGGCTACACCTTC. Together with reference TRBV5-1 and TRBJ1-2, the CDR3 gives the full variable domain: KAGVTQTPRYLIKTRGQQVTLSCSPISGHRSVSWYQQTPGQGLQFLFEYFSETQRNKGNFPGRFSGRQFSNSRSEMNVSTLELGDSALYLCASSSGQGIRWDGYTFGSGTRLTVV.